This TCR beta chain emerged from a study of blood T cell repertoires in COVID-19. About the research overall: COVID-19 samples, acute and convalescent, were from the United States, Italy and Spain. From T cells, B-cell-depleted T cells, or PBMCs came the material, which was cDNA or gDNA.

The germline gives CDR1 GTSNPN, CDR2 SVGIG (reference sequence). CDR3 length equals 12 residues. Trimming cost V 4 bases and J 8 bases; bases outside gene matches: 5. Sequenced by immunoSEQ multiplex PCR; TCRdb stores in-frame clones only, minus some. The table has around 100,000 clones, around 87% seen once; the top ten hold less than 3.5%. The sequence was obtained from a man aged 45 to 65 with active or convalescent COVID-19. Material for sequencing was peripheral blood. The V gene is TRBV30, the J gene TRBJ1-3, with 7 nucleotides matching TRBD1. The CDR3 loop is CAWTQGVDTIYF. The CDR3 DNA sequence: TGTGCCTGGACCCAGGGGGTTGACACCATATATTTT.